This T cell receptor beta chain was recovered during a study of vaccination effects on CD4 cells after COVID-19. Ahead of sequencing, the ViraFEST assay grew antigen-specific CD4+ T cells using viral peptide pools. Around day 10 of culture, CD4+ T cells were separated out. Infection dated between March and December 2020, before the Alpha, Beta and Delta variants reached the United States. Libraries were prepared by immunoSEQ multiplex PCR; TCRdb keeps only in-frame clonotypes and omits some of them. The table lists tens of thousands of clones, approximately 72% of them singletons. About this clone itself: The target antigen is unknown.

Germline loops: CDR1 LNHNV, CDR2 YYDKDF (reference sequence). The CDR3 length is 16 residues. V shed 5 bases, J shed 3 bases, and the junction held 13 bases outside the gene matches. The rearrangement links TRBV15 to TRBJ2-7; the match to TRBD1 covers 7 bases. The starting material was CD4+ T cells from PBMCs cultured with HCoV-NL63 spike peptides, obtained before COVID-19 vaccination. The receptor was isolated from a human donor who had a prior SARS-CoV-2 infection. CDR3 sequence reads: CATSPYPGTANYEQYF. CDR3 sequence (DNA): TGTGCCACCAGCCCTTATCCCGGGACAGCTAACTACGAGCAGTACTTC.